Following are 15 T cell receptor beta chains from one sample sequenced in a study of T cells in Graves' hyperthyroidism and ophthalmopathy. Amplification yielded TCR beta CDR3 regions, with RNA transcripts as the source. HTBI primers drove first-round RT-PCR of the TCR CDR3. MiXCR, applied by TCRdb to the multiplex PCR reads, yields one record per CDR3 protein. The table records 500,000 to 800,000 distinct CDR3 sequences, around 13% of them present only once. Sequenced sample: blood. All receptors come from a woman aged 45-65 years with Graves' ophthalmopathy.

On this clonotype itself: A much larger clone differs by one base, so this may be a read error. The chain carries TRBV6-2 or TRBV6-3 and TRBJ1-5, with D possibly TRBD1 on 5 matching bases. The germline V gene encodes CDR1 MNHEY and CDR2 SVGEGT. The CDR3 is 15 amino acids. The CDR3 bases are TGTGCCAGCAGACAAGGGACGTACTACAATCGGCCCCAGCATTTT. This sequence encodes CASRQGTYYNRPQHF.

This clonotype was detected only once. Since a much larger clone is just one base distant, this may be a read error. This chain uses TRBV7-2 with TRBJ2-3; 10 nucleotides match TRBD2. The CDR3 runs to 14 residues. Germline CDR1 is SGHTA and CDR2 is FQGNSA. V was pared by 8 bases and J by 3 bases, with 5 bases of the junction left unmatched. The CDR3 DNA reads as TGTGCCAGCCAACTAGCGGGAAGGACAGATACGCAGTATTTT. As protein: CASQLAGRTDTQYF. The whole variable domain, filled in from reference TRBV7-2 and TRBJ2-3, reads GAGVSQSPSNKVTEKGKDVELRCDPISGHTALYWYRQSLGQGLEFLIYFQGNSAPDKSGLPSDRFSAERTGGSVSTLTIQRTQQEDSAVYLCASQLAGRTDTQYFGPGTRLTVL.

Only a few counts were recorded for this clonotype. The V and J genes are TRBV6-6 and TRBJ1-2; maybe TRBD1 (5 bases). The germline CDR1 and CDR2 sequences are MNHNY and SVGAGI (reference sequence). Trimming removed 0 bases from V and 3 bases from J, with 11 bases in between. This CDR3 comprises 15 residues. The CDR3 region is CASSYSFDRDYGYTF. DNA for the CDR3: TGTGCCAGCAGTTACTCGTTTGACAGAGACTATGGCTACACCTTC.

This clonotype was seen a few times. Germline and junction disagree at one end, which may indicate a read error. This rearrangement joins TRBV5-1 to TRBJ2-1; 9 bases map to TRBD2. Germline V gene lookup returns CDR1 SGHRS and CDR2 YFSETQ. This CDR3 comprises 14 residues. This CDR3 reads CASEGTSRYSEQFF. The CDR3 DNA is TGCGCCAGCGAGGGGACTAGCAGGTACAGTGAGCAGTTCTTC.

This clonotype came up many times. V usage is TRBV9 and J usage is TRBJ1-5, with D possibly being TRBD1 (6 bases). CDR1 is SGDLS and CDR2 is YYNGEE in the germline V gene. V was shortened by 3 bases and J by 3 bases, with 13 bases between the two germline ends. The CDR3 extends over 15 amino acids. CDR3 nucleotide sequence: TGTGCCAGCAGCGGGGGGGGCAGAGACAATCAGCCCCAGCATTTT. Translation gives CASSGGGRDNQPQHF.

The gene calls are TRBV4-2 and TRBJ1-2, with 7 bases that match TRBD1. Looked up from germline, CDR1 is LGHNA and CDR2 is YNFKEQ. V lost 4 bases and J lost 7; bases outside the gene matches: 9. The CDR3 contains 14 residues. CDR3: CASSPGPGGAGYTF. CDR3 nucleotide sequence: TGTGCCAGCAGCCCGGGCCCAGGGGGGGCTGGCTACACCTTC.

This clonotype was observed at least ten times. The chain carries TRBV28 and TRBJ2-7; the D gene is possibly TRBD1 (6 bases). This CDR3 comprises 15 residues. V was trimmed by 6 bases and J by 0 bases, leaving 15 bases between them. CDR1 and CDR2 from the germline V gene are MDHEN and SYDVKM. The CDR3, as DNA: TGTGCCAGCAGGCGTACAGGGTCTGGCTCCTACGAGCAGTACTTC. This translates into CASRRTGSGSYEQYF.

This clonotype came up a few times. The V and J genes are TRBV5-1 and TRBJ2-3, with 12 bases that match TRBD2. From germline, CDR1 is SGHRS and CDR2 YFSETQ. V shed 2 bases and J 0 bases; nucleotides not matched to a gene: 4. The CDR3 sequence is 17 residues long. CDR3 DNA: TGCGCCAGCAGCTTTTTTACTAGCGGGAGGAGCACAGATACGCAGTATTTT. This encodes CASSFFTSGRSTDTQYF.

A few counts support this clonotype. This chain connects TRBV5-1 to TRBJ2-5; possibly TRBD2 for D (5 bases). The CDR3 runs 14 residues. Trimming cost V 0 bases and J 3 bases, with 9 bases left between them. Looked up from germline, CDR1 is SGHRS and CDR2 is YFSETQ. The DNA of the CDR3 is TGCGCCAGCAGCTTGGCCTTCGGGGAAGAGACCCAGTACTTC. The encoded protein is CASSLAFGEETQYF.

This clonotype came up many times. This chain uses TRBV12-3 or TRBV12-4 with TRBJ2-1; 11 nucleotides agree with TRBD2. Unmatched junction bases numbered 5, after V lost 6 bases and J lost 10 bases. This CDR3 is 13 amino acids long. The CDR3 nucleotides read TGTGCCAGCAGCCCTAGCGGGAGGACAGAGCAGTTCTTC. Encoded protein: CASSPSGRTEQFF.

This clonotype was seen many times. The CDR3 here is CASSQVAGTYGYTF. The CDR3 region has the DNA TGTGCCAGCAGCCAAGTCGCCGGAACCTATGGCTACACCTTC. The chain uses TRBV3-1 and TRBJ1-2; D gene uncertain. This CDR3 is 14 amino acids long. Germline CDR1 LGHDT, CDR2 YNNKEL (reference sequence). With 1 base removed from V and 4 bases from J, the gap between germline ends came to 10 bases.

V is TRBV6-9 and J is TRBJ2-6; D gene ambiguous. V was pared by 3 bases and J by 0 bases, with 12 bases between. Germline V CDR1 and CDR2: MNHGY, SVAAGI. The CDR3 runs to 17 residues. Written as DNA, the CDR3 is TGTGCCAGCAGTTACGTCCCACGGGTCTCTGGGGCCAACGTCCTGACTTTC. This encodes CASSYVPRVSGANVLTF.

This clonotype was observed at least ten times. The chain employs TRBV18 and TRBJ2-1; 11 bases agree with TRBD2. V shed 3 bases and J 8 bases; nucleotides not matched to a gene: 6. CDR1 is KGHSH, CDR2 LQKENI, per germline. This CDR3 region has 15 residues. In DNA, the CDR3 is TGTGCCAGCTCACCGATAGCGGGAGGGTTGGATGAGCAGTTCTTC. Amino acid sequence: CASSPIAGGLDEQFF. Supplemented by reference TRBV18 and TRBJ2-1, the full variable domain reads NAGVMQNPRHLVRRRGQEARLRCSPMKGHSHVYWYRQLPEEGLKFMVYLQKENIIDESGMPKERFSAEFPKEGPSILRIQQVVRGDSAAYFCASSPIAGGLDEQFFGPGTRLTVL.

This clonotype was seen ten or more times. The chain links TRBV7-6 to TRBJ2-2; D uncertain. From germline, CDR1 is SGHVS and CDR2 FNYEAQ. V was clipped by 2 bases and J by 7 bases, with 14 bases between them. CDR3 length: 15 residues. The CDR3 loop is CASSLNPVKGGELFF. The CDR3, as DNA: TGTGCCAGCAGCTTAAATCCAGTAAAGGGCGGGGAGCTGTTTTTT.

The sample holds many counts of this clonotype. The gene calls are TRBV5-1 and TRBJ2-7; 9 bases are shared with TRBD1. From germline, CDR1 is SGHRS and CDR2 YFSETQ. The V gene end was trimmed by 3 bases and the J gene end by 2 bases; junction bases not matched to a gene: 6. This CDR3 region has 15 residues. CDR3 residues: CASSWGQGPAYEQYF. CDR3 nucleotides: TGCGCCAGCAGCTGGGGACAGGGACCAGCCTACGAGCAGTACTTC.